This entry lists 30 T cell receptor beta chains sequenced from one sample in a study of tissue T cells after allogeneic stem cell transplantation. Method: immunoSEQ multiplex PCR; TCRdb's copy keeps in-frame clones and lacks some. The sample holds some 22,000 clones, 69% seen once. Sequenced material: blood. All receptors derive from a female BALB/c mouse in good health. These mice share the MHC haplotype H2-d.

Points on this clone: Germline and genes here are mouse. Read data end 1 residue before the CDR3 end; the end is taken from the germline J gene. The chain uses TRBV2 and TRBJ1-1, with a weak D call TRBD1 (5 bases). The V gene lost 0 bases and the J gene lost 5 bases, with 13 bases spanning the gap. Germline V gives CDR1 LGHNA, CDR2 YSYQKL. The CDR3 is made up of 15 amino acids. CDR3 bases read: TGTGCCAGCAGCCAAGATCCCCCAGGGAGTACAGAAGTCTTC. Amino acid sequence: CASSQDPPGSTEVF. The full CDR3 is CASSQDPPGSTEVFF.

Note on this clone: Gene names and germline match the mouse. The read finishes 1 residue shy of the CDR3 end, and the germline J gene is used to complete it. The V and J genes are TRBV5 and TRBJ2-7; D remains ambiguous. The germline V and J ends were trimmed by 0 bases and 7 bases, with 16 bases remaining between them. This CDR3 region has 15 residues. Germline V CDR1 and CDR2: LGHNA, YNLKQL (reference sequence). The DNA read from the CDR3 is TGTGCCAGCAGCCAAGAGGGTGGGAGGGCGCGCGAACAGTAC. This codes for CASSQEGGRAREQY. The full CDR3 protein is CASSQEGGRAREQYF.

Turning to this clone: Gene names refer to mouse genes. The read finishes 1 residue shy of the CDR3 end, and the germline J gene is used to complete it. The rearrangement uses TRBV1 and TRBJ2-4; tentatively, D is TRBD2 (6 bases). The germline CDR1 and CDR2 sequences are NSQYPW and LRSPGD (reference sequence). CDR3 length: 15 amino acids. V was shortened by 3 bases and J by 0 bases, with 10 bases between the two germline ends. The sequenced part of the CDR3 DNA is TGCACCTGCAGTGCCACTGGGAATAGTCAAAACACCTTGTAC. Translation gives CTCSATGNSQNTLY. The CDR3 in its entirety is CTCSATGNSQNTLYF.

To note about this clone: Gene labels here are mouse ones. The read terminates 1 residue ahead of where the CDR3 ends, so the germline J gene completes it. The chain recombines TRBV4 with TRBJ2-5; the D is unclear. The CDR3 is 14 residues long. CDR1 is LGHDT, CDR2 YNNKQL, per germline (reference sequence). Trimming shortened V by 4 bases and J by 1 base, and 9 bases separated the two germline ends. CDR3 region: CASSSRPYQDTQYF. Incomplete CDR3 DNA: TGTGCCAGCAGCTCTCGACCCTACCAAGACACCCAGTAC.

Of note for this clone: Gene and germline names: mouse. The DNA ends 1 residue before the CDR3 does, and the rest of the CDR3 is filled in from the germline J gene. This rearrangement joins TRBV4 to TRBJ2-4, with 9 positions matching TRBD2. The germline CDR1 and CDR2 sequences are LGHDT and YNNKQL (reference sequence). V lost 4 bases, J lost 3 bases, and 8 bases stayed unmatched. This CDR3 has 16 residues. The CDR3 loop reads CASSLGGGARQNTLYF. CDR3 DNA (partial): TGTGCCAGCAGCTTAGGTGGGGGGGCGCGACAAAACACCTTGTAC.

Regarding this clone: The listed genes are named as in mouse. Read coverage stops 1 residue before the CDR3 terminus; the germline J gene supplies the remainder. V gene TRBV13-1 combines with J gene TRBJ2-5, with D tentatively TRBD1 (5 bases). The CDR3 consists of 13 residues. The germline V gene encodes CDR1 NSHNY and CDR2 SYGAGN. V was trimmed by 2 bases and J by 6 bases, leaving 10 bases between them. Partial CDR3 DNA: TGTGCCAGCAGTGACAGGGATTTGGACACCCAGTAC. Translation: CASSDRDLDTQY. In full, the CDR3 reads CASSDRDLDTQYF.

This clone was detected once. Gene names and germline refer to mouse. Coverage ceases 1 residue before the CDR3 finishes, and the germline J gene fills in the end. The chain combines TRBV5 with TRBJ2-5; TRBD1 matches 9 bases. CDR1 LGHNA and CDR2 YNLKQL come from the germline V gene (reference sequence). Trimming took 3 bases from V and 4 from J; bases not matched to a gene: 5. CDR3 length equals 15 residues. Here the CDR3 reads CASSHLRDREDTQYF. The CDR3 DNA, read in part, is TGTGCCAGCAGCCACCTCCGGGACAGGGAAGACACCCAGTAC.

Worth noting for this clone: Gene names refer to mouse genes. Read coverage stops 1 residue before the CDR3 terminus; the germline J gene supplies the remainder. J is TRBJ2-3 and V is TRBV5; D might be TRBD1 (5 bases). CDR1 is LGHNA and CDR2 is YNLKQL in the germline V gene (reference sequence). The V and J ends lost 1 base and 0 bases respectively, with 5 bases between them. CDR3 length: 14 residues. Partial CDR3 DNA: TGTGCCAGCAGCCAAGGACAGAGTGCAGAAACGCTGTAT. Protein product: CASSQGQSAETLY. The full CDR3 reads CASSQGQSAETLYF.

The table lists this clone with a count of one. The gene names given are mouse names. The CDR3 bases that were read are TGTGCCTGGAGGACAGATTCTGGAAATACGCTCTAT. Translated: CAWRTDSGNTLY. The full CDR3 reads CAWRTDSGNTLYF. The chain recombines TRBV31 with TRBJ1-3, with D possibly being TRBD1 (5 bases). The sequenced fragment ends 1 residue before the CDR3 boundary, so the rest is inferred from the germline J gene. The CDR3 is made up of 13 amino acids. Trimming removed 3 bases from V and 0 bases from J, with 6 bases in between. Germline V gives CDR1 GKSSPN, CDR2 SITVG.

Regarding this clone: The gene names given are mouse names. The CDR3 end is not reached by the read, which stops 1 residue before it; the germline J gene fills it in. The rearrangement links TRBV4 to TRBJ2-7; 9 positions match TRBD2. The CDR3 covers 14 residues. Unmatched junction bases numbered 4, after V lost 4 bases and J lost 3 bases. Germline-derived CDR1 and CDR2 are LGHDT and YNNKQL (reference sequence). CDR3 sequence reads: CASSSGTGSYEQYF. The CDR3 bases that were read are TGTGCCAGCAGCTCCGGGACTGGGAGCTATGAACAGTAC.

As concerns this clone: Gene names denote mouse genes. CDR3 region: CGARDRAETLYF. The DNA read from the CDR3 is TGTGGTGCTAGGGATCGTGCAGAAACGCTGTAT. The chain employs TRBV20 and TRBJ2-3; D is uncertain. The read falls 1 residue short of the CDR3 end, and the missing part is taken from the germline J gene. Germline V gene lookup returns CDR1 GFQATS and CDR2 STVNSAI. Between the trimmed V and J ends, which lost 0 bases and 1 base, there was a span of 2 bases. This CDR3 is 12 amino acids long.

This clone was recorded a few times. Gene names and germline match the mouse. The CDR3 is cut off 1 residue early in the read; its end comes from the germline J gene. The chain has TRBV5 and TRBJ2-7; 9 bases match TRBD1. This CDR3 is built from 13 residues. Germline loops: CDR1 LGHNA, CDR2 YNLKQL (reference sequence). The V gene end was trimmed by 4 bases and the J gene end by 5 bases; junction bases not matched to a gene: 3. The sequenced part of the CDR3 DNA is TGTGCCAGCAGCCCGGACAGGGGAGATGAACAGTAC. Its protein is CASSPDRGDEQY. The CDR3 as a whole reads CASSPDRGDEQYF.

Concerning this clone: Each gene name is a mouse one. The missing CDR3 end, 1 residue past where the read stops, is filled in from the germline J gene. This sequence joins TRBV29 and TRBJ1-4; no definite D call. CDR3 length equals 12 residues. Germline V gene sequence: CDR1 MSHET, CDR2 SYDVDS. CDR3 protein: CATRISNERLFF. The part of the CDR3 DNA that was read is TGTGCCACAAGAATTTCCAACGAAAGATTATTT.

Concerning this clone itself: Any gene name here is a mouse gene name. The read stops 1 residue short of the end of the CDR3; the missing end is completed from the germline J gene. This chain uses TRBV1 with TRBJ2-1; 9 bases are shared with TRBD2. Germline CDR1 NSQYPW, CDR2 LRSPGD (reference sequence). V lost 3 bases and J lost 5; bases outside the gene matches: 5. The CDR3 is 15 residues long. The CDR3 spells CTCSAYWGANAEQFF. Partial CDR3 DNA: TGCACCTGCAGTGCCTACTGGGGGGCCAATGCTGAGCAGTTC. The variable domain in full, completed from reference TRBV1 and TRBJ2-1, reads VTLLEQNPRWRLVPRGQAVNLRCILKNSQYPWMSWYQQDLQKQLQWLFTLRSPGDKEVKSLPGADYLATRVTDTELRLQVANMSQGRTLYCTCSAYWGANAEQFFGPGTRLTVL.

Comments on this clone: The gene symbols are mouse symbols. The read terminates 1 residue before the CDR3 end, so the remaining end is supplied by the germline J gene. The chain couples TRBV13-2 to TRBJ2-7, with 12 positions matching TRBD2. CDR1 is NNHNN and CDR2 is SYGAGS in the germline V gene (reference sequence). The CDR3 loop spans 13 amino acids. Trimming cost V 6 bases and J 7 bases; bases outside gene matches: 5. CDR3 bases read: TGTGCCAGCGAGACTGGGGGGGCGCGAGAACAGTAC. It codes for CASETGGAREQY. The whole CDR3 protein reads CASETGGAREQYF.

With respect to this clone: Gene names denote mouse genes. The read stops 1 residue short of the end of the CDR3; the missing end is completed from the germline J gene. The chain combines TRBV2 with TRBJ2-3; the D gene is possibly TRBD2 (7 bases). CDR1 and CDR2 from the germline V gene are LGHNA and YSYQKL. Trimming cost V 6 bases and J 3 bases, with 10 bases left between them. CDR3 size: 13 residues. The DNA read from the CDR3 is TGTGCCAGCAGATGGGGGGCCGCAGAAACGCTGTAT. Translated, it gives CASRWGAAETLY. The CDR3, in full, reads CASRWGAAETLYF.

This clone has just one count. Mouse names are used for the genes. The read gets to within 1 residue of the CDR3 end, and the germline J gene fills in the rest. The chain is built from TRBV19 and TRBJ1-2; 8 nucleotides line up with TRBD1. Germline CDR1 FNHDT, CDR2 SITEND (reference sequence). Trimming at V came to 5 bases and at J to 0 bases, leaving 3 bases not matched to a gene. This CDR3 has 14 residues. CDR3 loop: CASSQGQANSDYTF. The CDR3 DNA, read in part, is TGTGCCAGCAGCCAGGGACAGGCAAACTCCGACTACACC. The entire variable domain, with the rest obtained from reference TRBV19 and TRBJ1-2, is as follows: GGIITQTPKFLIGQEGQKLTLKCQQNFNHDTMYWYRQDSGKGLRLIYYSITENDLQKGDLSEGYDASREKKSSFSLTVTSAQKNEMAVFLCASSQGQANSDYTFGSGTRLLVI.

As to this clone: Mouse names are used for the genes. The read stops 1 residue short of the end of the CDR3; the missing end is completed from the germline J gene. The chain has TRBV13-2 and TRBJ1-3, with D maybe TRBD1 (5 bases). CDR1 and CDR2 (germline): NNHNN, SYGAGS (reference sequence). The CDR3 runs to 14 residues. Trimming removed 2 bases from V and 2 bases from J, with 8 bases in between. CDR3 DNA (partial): TGTGCCAGCGGTGAGGGCAGGGCTGGAAATACGCTCTAT. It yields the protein CASGEGRAGNTLY. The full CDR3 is CASGEGRAGNTLYF.

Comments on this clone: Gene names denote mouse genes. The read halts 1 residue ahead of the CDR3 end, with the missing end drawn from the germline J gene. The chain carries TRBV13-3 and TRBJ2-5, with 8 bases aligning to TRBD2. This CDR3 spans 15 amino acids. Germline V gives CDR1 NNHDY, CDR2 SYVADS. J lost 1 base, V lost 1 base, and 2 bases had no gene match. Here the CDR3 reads CASSDWGGDQDTQYF. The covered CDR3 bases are TGTGCCAGCAGTGATTGGGGGGGAGACCAAGACACCCAGTAC.

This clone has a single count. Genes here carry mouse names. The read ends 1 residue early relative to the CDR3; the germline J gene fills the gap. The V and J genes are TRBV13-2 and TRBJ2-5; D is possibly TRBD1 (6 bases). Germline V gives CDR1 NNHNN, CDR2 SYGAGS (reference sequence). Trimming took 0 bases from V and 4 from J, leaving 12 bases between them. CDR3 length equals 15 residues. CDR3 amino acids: CASGDATGTKDTQYF. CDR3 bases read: TGTGCCAGCGGTGATGCTACCGGGACAAAAGACACCCAGTAC.

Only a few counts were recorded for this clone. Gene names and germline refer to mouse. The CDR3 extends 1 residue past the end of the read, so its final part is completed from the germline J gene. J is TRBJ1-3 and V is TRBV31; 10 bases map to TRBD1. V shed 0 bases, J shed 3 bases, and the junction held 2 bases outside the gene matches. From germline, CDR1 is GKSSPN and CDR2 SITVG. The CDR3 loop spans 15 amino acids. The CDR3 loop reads CAWSLGTGVGNTLYF. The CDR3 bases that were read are TGTGCCTGGAGTCTAGGGACAGGGGTTGGAAATACGCTCTAT. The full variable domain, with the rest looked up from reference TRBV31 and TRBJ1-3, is AQTIHQWPVAEIKAVGSPLSLGCTIKGKSSPNLYWYWQATGGTLQQLFYSITVGQVESVVQLNLSASRPKDDQFILSTEKLLLSHSGFYLCAWSLGTGVGNTLYFGEGSRLIVV.

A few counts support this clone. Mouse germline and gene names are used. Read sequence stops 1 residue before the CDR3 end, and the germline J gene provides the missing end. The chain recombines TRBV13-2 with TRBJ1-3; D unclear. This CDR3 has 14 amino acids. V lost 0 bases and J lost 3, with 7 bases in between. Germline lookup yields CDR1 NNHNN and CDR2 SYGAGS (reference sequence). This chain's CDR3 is CASGDAAGGNTLYF. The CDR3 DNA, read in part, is TGTGCCAGCGGTGATGCGGCGGGTGGAAATACGCTCTAT.

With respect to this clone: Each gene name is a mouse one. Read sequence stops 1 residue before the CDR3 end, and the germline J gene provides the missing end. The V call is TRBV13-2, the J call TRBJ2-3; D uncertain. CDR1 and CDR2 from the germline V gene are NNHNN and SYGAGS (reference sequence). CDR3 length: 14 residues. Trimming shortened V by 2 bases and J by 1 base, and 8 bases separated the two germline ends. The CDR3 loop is CASGERHGAETLYF. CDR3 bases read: TGTGCCAGCGGTGAGCGACACGGTGCAGAAACGCTGTAT.

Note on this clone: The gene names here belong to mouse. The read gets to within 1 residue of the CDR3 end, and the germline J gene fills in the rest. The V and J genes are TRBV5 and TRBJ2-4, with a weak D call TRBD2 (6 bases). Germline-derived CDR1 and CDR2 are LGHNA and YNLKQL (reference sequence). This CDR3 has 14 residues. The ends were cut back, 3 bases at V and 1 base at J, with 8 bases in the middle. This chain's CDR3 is CASSQVGGQNTLYF. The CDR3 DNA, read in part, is TGTGCCAGCAGCCAGGTGGGGGGTCAAAACACCTTGTAC.

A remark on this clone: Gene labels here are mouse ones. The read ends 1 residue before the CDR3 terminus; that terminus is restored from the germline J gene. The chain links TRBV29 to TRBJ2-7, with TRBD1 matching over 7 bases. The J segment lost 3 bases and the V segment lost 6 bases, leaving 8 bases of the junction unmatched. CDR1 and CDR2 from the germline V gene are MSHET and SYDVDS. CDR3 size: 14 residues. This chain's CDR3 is CASRKTGRIYEQYF. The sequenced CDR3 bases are TGTGCTAGCAGGAAGACAGGGAGAATCTATGAACAGTAC.

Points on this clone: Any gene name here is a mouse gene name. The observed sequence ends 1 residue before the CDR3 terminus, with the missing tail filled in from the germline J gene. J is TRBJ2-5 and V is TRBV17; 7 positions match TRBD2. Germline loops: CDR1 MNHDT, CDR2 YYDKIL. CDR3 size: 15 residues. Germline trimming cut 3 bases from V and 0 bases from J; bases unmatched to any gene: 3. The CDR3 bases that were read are TGTGCTAGCAGTAGCTGGGGGATTAACCAAGACACCCAGTAC. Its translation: CASSSWGINQDTQY. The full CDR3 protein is CASSSWGINQDTQYF.

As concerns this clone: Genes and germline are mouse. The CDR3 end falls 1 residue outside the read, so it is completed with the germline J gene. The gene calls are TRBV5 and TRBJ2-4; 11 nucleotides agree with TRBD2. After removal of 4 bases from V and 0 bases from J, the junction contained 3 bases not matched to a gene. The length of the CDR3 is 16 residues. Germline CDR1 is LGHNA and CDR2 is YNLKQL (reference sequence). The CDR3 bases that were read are TGTGCCAGCAGCCCTGGACTGGGGGGCAGTCAAAACACCTTGTAC. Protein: CASSPGLGGSQNTLY. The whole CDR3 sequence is CASSPGLGGSQNTLYF.

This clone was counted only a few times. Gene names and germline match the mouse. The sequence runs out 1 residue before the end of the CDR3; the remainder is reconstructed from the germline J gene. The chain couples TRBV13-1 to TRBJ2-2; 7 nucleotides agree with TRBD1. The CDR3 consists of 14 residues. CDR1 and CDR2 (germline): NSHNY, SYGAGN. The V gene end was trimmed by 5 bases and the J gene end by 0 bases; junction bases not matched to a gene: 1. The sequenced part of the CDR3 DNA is TGTGCCAGCAGGGGACAGACAAACACCGGGCAGCTCTAC. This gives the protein CASRGQTNTGQLY. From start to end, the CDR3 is CASRGQTNTGQLYF.

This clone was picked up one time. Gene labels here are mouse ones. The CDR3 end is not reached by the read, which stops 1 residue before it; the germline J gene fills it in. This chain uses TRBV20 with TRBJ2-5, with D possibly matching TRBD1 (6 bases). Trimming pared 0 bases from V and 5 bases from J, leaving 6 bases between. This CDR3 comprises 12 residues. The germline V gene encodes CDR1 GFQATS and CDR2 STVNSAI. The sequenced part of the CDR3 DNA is TGTGGTGCTAGGGACAGGGGAGACACCCAGTAC. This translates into CGARDRGDTQY. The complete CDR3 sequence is CGARDRGDTQYF.

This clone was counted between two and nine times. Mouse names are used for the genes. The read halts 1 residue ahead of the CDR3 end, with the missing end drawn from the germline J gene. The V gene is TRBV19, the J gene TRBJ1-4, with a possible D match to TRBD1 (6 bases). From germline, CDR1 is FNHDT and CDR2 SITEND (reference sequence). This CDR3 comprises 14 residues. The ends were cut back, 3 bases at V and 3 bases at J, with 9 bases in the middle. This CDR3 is CASSNPGANERLFF. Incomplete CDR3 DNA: TGTGCCAGCAGTAATCCAGGGGCCAACGAAAGATTATTT.